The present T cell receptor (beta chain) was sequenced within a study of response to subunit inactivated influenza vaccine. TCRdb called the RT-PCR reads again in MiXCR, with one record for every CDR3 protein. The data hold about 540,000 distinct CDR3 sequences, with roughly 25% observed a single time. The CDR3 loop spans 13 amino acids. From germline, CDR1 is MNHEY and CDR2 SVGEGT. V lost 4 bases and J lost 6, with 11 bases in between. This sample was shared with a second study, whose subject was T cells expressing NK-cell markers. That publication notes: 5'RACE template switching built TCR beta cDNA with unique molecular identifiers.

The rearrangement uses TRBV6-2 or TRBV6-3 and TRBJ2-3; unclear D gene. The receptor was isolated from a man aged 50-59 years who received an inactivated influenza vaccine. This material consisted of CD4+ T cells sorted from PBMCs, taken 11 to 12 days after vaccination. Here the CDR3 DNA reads TGTGCCAGCAGTTTTCATGCCGGGGATACGCAGTATTTT. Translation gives CASSFHAGDTQYF.